This TCR beta chain came from a study of radiotherapy plus CTLA-4 blockade in lung cancer. The CDR3 is 14 residues long. The V end was cut by 5 bases, the J end by 1 base, with 12 bases between. Germline loops: CDR1 SGHRS, CDR2 YFSETQ. Sequenced by immunoSEQ multiplex PCR; TCRdb stores in-frame clones only, minus some. The data show about 43,000 clones, about 70% seen once. The chain joins TRBV5-1 to TRBJ1-1; a possible D gene is TRBD1 (6 bases). The specimen was peripheral blood, collected from a patient treated with radiotherapy plus ipilimumab. The origin of this receptor is a human donor with non-small cell lung cancer who had a partial response to radiotherapy plus ipilimumab. CDR3 coding DNA: TGCGCCAGCAGTCGGGACAAAGAGAACACTGAAGCTTTCTTT. This sequence encodes CASSRDKENTEAFF.